The 18 T cell receptor beta chains below all came from one sample that was sequenced in a study of cytomegalovirus exposure and HLA in healthy donors. Using immunoSEQ multiplex PCR, the repertoire was profiled, and TCRdb retains in-frame clones only, with some absent. The table shows under 350,000 clones, with just over 85% occurring only once. The sample was PBMCs. Source of these receptors: a woman under 30 in good health and CMV-seronegative.

V is TRBV4-3 and J is TRBJ1-2, with 7 bases identical to TRBD1. The V segment lost 2 bases and the J segment 9 bases; nucleotides outside the gene matches: 9. The CDR3 extends over 14 amino acids. The V gene's germline CDR1 is LGHNA and CDR2 YSLEER. The DNA for the CDR3 is TGCGCCAGCAGCCAAAATTTGGACAGGTCGCGCTACACCTTC. Amino acids: CASSQNLDRSRYTF.

The chain carries TRBV28 and TRBJ1-5; the match to TRBD1 covers 9 bases. With 7 bases clipped from V and 6 bases from J, the junction kept 10 bases outside the gene matches. Germline V gene data show CDR1 as MDHEN and CDR2 as SYDVKM. The CDR3 totals 15 residues. CDR3 amino acids: CASTAWTGVSQPQHF. The CDR3 nucleotides read TGTGCCAGCACCGCGTGGACAGGGGTAAGTCAGCCCCAGCATTTT.

The gene calls are TRBV6-5 and TRBJ1-2, with D possibly TRBD1 on 6 matching bases. CDR3 length: 13 residues. CDR1 is MNHEY, CDR2 SVGAGI, per germline. Deletions cut 6 bases from V and 4 bases from J, with 12 bases between. CDR3 in DNA: TGTGCCAGCAGGCAGGGAGGGGGCTATGGCTACACCTTC. Encoded protein: CASRQGGGYGYTF.

The chain carries TRBV11-2 and TRBJ2-2; 9 bases align to TRBD2. Germline-derived CDR1 and CDR2 are SGHAT and FQNNGV. The CDR3 length is 13 residues. V was clipped by 8 bases and J by 5 bases; unmatched bases: 3. The CDR3, as DNA: TGTGCCAGCGCTAGCGGGGTAACCGGGGAGCTGTTTTTT. Amino acid sequence: CASASGVTGELFF.

The rearrangement links TRBV27 to TRBJ2-7; D may be TRBD2 (5 bases). V lost 6 bases, J lost 0 bases, and 12 bases lay in between. This CDR3 is built from 14 residues. Germline loops: CDR1 MNHEY, CDR2 SMNVEV (reference sequence). The CDR3 DNA is TGTGCCAGCAGACGGACTTTTTTCTCCTACGAGCAGTACTTC. It yields the protein CASRRTFFSYEQYF.

This chain links TRBV4-1 with TRBJ2-7; TRBD1 aligns across 7 bases. Germline values: CDR1 MGHRA, CDR2 YSYEKL. The CDR3 runs 17 residues. After removal of 1 base from V and 3 bases from J, the junction contained 12 bases not matched to a gene. The CDR3 DNA sequence: TGCGCCAGCAGCCAAGTCCCCCCCCGGGACAGACACTACGAGCAGTACTTC. It codes for CASSQVPPRDRHYEQYF.

The V call is TRBV6-1, the J call TRBJ1-6; a weak D match, TRBD1 (5 bases). V shed 8 bases and J shed 10 bases, with 18 bases lying between them. Per germline, CDR1 MNHNS and CDR2 SASEGT. This CDR3 contains 14 residues. The CDR3 loop reads CASYRQGVGSPLHF. CDR3 in DNA: TGTGCCAGCTATCGGCAAGGGGTGGGCTCACCCCTCCACTTT.

The sample holds a few counts of this clone. The chain is built from TRBV6-5 and TRBJ1-1, with 9 bases identical to TRBD1. The germline gives CDR1 MNHEY, CDR2 SVGAGI. The trim removed 4 bases at V and 6 bases at J, leaving 12 bases unmatched. The CDR3 length is 16 residues. CDR3 nucleotide sequence: TGTGCCAGCAGTTCCTACATCGACAGGGGGTTTGCTGAAGCTTTCTTT. Amino acids: CASSSYIDRGFAEAFF.

The V and J genes are TRBV5-1 and TRBJ2-5; 7 nucleotides align to TRBD1. CDR3 length equals 14 residues. CDR1 is SGHRS and CDR2 is YFSETQ in the germline V gene. Trimming at V came to 4 bases and at J to 2 bases, leaving 5 bases not matched to a gene. Here the CDR3 DNA reads TGCGCCAGCAGCGTACCGGGACAGCAAGAGACCCAGTACTTC. It is translated as CASSVPGQQETQYF.

This clone was detected once. The rearrangement links TRBV7-9 to TRBJ1-2; possible D gene TRBD1, 5 bases. The CDR3 loop spans 15 amino acids. CDR1 and CDR2 from the germline V gene are SEHNR and FQNEAQ (reference sequence). The ends were cut back, 5 bases at V and 4 bases at J, with 17 bases in the middle. CDR3 sequence: CASSGSGIRSYGYTF. Written as DNA, the CDR3 is TGTGCCAGCAGCGGATCAGGGATCCGAAGCTATGGCTACACCTTC.

The gene calls are TRBV30 and TRBJ1-2; 7 nucleotides align to TRBD1. Per the germline V gene, CDR1 is GTSNPN and CDR2 is SVGIG (reference sequence). The V gene end was trimmed by 2 bases and the J gene end by 7 bases; junction bases not matched to a gene: 7. The CDR3 consists of 13 residues. The CDR3 spells CAWSPTGLSGYTF. The CDR3 region has the DNA TGTGCCTGGAGTCCGACAGGGTTAAGTGGCTACACCTTC.

The chain recombines TRBV29-1 with TRBJ2-7; 9 nucleotides match TRBD1. CDR1 and CDR2 (germline): SQVTM, ANQGSEA. Trimming cost V 8 bases and J 5 bases; bases outside gene matches: 4. The CDR3 totals 11 residues. The CDR3 region has the DNA TGCAGCTCCCGGACAGGGGACGAGCAGTACTTC. Amino acid sequence: CSSRTGDEQYF.

This chain links TRBV30 with TRBJ1-1; 8 bases line up with TRBD1. The CDR3 has 14 amino acids. Per germline, CDR1 GTSNPN and CDR2 SVGIG (reference sequence). V lost 5 bases to trimming and J lost 3 bases; unmatched junction nucleotides: 8. As DNA, the CDR3 is TGTGCCTGGGACAGGGGAAGGGGGGACACTGAAGCTTTCTTT. Residues: CAWDRGRGDTEAFF.

This clone was seen a few times. The CDR3 sequence is CASSYGTANTGELFF. The DNA for the CDR3 is TGCGCCAGCAGCTACGGGACAGCGAACACCGGGGAGCTGTTTTTT. The chain carries TRBV5-1 and TRBJ2-2; TRBD1 matches at 7 bases. In germline, CDR1 is SGHRS, CDR2 YFSETQ. Trimming cost V 3 bases and J 0 bases; bases outside gene matches: 2. This CDR3 comprises 15 residues.

This sequence joins TRBV6-5 and TRBJ1-1; D ambiguous. This CDR3 is built from 13 residues. In germline, CDR1 is MNHEY, CDR2 SVGAGI. V lost 7 bases, J lost 3 bases, and 12 bases lay in between. Here the CDR3 reads CASIKLVDTEAFF. The DNA of the CDR3 is TGTGCCAGCATCAAACTAGTGGACACTGAAGCTTTCTTT.

The rearrangement uses TRBV4-1 and TRBJ2-7; 9 bases align to TRBD1. Germline V gives CDR1 MGHRA, CDR2 YSYEKL. J lost 3 bases, V lost 1 base, and 4 bases had no gene match. The CDR3 totals 15 residues. The CDR3 spells CASSQGQGGNYEQYF. The CDR3, as DNA: TGCGCCAGCAGCCAAGGACAGGGGGGAAACTACGAGCAGTACTTC.

The V call is TRBV30, the J call TRBJ1-1; D gene ambiguous. CDR1 is GTSNPN and CDR2 is SVGIG in the germline V gene (reference sequence). The CDR3 has 14 amino acids. The germline V and J ends were trimmed by 2 bases and 9 bases, with 19 bases remaining between them. CDR3 bases: TGTGCCTGGAGTCCAGGCGCTTCCGTCCCAAAAGCTTTCTTT. It specifies CAWSPGASVPKAFF.

The chain uses TRBV27 and TRBJ1-1; possibly TRBD1 for D (5 bases). The CDR3 consists of 14 residues. Germline V CDR1 and CDR2: MNHEY, SMNVEV (reference sequence). V was cut by 6 bases and J by 4 bases, with 15 bases left in between. CDR3 loop: CASRLSRVGTEAFF. The CDR3 DNA is TGTGCCAGCAGACTTTCCAGGGTGGGCACTGAAGCTTTCTTT.